Sequencing of this T cell receptor beta chain was carried out in a study of blood T cell repertoires in COVID-19. Study-level background: The study drew acute and convalescent COVID-19 samples from the United States, Italy and Spain. Sample material is recorded as cDNA or gDNA derived from T cells, B-cell-depleted T cells, or PBMCs.

CDR1 is MNHEY and CDR2 is SVGAGI in the germline V gene. The CDR3 has 14 amino acids. Per the study methods: Estimates of nucleated cell counts were drawn from the amplification of reference gene primers. Produced via immunoSEQ multiplex PCR; TCRdb's table is partial and in-frame only. The V and J calls and clone size were taken over from that table, and D and trimming were inferred from the DNA. In the table there are tens of thousands of clones, roughly 90% of which are singletons. As concerns this clone: Compared with germline, one end of the junction differs, possibly owing to a read error.

The source material was peripheral blood. V and J are TRBV6-5 and TRBJ1-5, with D possibly matching TRBD1 (5 bases). This receptor was taken from a woman aged 80 or older with active or convalescent COVID-19. The CDR3 bases are TGTGCCAGCAGTGACTCGACAGACAATCAGCCCCAGCATTTT. Its protein is CASSDSTDNQPQHF.